This paragraph covers one T cell receptor (beta chain) sequence. What antigen it recognizes has not been identified. Within one base of it there is no much larger clone, and no base qualities were kept. During the collection period, no infections or other immune events were recorded for the healthy donors. Healthy-donor blood repertoires served as a training cohort to calibrate time-dependent variance in a beta-binomial model of T-cell clone differential abundance. The training cohort was composed of some ten healthy donors, 3 female and 7 male. An age range of roughly 29 to 70 years, with an average of 43 years, was recorded for the donors. Whole blood, obtained from a commercial supplier, was collected from each healthy donor at three time points spaced around 13 days apart. For immunosequencing, genomic DNA was extracted from whole blood that had not been sorted. This entry is derived from a study of identifying expanded T cells in peripheral blood (dated by TCRdb to between 2018 and 2021). Regarding the study in general: Four technical replicates, made by sequencing separate aliquots from the same pool of genomic DNA, were compared pairwise. The research as a whole found: The binomial model flagged approximately 1.2 differentially abundant clones between technical replicates, compared with approximately 15 over about 2 weeks and 19 over approximately four weeks. The authors expected biological variance in healthy repertoires might increase further over much longer intervals such as months to years. Both the number of clones called differentially abundant and the false-positive rate were significantly reduced by the beta-binomial model across all healthy-donor time intervals. For all healthy donors, the variance in clone template counts between approximately 2-week samples rose significantly as total template count increased.

TCRbeta CDR3 regions were profiled by bias-controlled multiplex PCR amplification of genomic DNA with the immunoSEQ Assay. In the source study's methods: To quantify the absolute abundance of each unique TCRbeta CDR3 region, the sequences were collapsed and filtered. Differential abundance was assessed using a binomial (Fisher-equivalent) model and a beta-binomial model in which time-dependent variance fitted from healthy donors was added. Clones with fewer than 5 combined templates were removed, and differential abundance was called for clones with a Benjamini-Hochberg FDR below 0.01. In the beta-binomial model, variance was expressed as a function of the total template count across the two samples, in the form v = (b*log(k)+a)^2. Sourced from immuneACCESS, this table was stored by TCRdb with only in-frame sequences that have V and J called. A share of the clones is absent; for the studies checked, an unresolved V gene accounts for under half, and the remainder has no known explanation. The V and J calls and clone size are taken from that table; D and trimming were inferred from the DNA. The sample has some 65,000 clones on record, about 80% of them singletons. The ten largest account for roughly 19% of the sample.

The CDR3 has 15 amino acids, counting the end cysteine and phenylalanine. Only the CDR3 DNA is retained, 45 bases long and in frame from the first base. The junction shows trimming of 2 bases on V and 2 bases on J, and the gene matches do not reach 4 bases of it. CDR1 and CDR2, looked up from the germline V gene, are SNHLY and FYNNEI. The chain was built from TRBV2 and TRBJ1-1; TRBD1 fits 8 bases in the junction. Sequencing input: blood. The receptor was isolated from a person aged 18 to 70 in good health. CDR3 reads: CASSERAGGNTEAFF. The DNA sequence reads TGTGCCAGCAGTGAAAGGGCAGGGGGCAACACTGAAGCTTTCTTT. Full variable domain (CDR3 extended with the reference TRBV2 and TRBJ1-1 proteins): EPEVTQTPSHQVTQMGQEVILRCVPISNHLYFYWYRQILGQKVEFLVSFYNNEISEKSEIFDDQFSVERPDGSNFTLKIRSTKLEDSAMYFCASSERAGGNTEAFFGQGTRLTVV.